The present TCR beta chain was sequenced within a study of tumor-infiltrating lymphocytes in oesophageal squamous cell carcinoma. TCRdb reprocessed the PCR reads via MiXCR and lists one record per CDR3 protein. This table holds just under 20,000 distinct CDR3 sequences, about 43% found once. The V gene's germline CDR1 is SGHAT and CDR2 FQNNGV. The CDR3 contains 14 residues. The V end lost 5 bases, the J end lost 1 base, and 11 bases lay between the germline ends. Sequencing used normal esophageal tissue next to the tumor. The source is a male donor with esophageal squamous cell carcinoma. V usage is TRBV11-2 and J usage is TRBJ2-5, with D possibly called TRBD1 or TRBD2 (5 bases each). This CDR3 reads CASSRPRGQETQYF. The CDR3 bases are TGTGCCAGCAGCCGGCCGAGGGGCCAAGAGACCCAGTACTTC.